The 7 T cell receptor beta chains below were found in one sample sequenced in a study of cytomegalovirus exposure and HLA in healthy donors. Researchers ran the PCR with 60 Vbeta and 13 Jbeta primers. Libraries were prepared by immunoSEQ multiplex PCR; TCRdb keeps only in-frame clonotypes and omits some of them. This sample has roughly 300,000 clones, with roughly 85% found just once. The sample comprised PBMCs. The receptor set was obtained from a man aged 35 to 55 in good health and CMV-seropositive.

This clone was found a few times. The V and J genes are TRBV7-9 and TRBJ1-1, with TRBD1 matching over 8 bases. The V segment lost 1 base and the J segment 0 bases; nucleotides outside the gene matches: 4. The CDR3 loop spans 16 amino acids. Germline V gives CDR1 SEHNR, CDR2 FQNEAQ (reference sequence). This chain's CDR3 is CASSLGTGGVNTEAFF. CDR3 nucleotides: TGTGCCAGCAGCTTAGGCACAGGGGGAGTGAACACTGAAGCTTTCTTT. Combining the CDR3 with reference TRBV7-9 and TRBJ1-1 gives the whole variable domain DTGVSQNPRHKITKRGQNVTFRCDPISEHNRLYWYRQTLGQGPEFLTYFQNEAQLEKSRLLSDRFSAERPKGSFSTLEIQRTEQGDSAMYLCASSLGTGGVNTEAFFGQGTRLTVV.

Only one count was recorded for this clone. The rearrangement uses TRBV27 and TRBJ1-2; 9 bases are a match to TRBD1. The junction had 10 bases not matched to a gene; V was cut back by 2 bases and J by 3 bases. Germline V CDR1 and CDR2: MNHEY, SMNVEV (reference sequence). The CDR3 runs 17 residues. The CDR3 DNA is TGTGCCAGCAGTTTACTCGGAGGGACAGGGCTTCACTATGGCTACACCTTC. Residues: CASSLLGGTGLHYGYTF.

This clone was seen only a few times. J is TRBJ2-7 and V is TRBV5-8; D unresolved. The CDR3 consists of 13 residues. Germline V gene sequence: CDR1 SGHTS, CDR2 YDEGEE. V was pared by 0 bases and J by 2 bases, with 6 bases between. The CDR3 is CASSLASTYEQYF. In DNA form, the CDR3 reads TGTGCCAGCAGCTTGGCCAGTACCTACGAGCAGTACTTC.

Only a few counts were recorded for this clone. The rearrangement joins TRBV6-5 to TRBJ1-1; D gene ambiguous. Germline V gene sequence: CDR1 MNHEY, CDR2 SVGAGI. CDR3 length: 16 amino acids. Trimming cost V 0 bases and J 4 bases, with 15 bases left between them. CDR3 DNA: TGTGCCAGCAGTTACTCGAGGGCGGCCGTTCTCACTGAAGCTTTCTTT. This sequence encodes CASSYSRAAVLTEAFF.

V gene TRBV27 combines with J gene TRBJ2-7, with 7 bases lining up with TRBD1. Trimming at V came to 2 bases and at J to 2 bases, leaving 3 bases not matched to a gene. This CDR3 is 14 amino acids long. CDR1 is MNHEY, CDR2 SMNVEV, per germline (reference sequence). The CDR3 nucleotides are TGTGCCAGCAGTTTAGGGGGACAGCCCTACGAGCAGTACTTC. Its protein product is CASSLGGQPYEQYF.

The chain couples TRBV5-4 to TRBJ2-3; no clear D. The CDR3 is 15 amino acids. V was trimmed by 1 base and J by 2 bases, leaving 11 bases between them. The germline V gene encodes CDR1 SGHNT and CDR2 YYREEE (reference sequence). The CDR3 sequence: CASSLFDSPTDTQYF. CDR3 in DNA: TGTGCCAGCAGCTTGTTCGACTCACCCACAGATACGCAGTATTTT.

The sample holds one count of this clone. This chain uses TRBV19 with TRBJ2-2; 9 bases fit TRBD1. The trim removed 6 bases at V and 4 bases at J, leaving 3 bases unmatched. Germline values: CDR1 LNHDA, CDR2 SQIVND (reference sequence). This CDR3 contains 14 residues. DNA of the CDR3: TGTGCCAGTAGCCGACAGGGGGGCACCGGGGAGCTGTTTTTT. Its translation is CASSRQGGTGELFF. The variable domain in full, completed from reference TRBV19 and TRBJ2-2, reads DGGITQSPKYLFRKEGQNVTLSCEQNLNHDAMYWYRQDPGQGLRLIYYSQIVNDFQKGDIAEGYSVSREKKESFPLTVTSAQKNPTAFYLCASSRQGGTGELFFGEGSRLTVL.